This T cell receptor beta chain is from a study of blood T cell repertoires in COVID-19. As for the study in general: Samples taken during acute and convalescent COVID-19 were collected in the United States, Italy and Spain.

Source study methods: Researchers report that nucleated cell counts were estimated from reference gene primer amplification. Only in-frame clones appear in the TCRdb table, and some are missing; sequencing was by immunoSEQ multiplex PCR. That table supplies the V and J calls and clone size; D and trimming were determined from the DNA. The repertoire holds fewer than 250,000 clones, with approximately 82% as singletons. Germline V gene sequence: CDR1 MNHEY, CDR2 SVGAGI. Between the trimmed V and J ends, which lost 0 bases and 4 bases, there was a span of 9 bases. CDR3 size: 14 residues. The genes are TRBV6-5 and TRBJ1-2; possible D gene TRBD1, 5 bases. This TCR was recovered from a woman aged 50 to 60 with acute or convalescent COVID-19. Sequencing was carried out using peripheral blood. This chain's CDR3 is CASSYSQGSYGYTF. The CDR3 DNA sequence: TGTGCCAGCAGTTACTCCCAGGGAAGCTATGGCTACACCTTC.